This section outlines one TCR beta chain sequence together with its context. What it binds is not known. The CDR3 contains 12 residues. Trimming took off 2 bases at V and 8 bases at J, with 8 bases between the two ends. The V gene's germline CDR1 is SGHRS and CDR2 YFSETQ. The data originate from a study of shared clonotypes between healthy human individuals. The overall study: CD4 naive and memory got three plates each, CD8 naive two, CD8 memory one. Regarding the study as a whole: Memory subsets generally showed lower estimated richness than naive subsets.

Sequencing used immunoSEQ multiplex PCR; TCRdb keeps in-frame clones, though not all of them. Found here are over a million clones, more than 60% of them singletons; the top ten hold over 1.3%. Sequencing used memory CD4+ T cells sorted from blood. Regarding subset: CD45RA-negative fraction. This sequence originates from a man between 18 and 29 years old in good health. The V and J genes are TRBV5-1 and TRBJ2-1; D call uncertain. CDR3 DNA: TGCGCCAGCAGCTTTTCGTTGGATGAGCAGTTCTTC. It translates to CASSFSLDEQFF.